The 15 T cell receptor beta chains below come from one sample, sequenced in a study of shared clonotypes between healthy human individuals. Profiled with immunoSEQ multiplex PCR; TCRdb holds only in-frame clones, not every one. This table has about 980,000 clones, around three quarters appearing once. The sample was memory CD4+ T cells sorted from blood. Subset meaning: CD45RA-negative fraction. These receptors all stem from a man aged 18 to 35 in good health.

The rearrangement uses TRBV5-4 and TRBJ2-7; 10 bases align to TRBD1. Germline V gene sequence: CDR1 SGHNT, CDR2 YYREEE (reference sequence). The trim removed 4 bases at V and 5 bases at J, leaving 6 bases unmatched. The CDR3 has 14 amino acids. The CDR3 region is CASSAGQGKHEQYF. Written as DNA, the CDR3 is TGTGCCAGCAGCGCGGGACAGGGGAAACACGAGCAGTACTTC.

The V gene is TRBV2, the J gene TRBJ2-4; weak D call: TRBD2 (6 bases). Trimming shortened V by 3 bases and J by 3 bases, and 15 bases separated the two germline ends. Germline V lookup: CDR1 SNHLY, CDR2 FYNNEI. There are 16 residues in the CDR3. DNA of the CDR3: TGTGCCAGCAGTGAGAAACGGACCGGGGGCAAAAACATTCAGTACTTC. Its protein product is CASSEKRTGGKNIQYF.

The CDR3 DNA reads TGTGCCAGCAGACAAACGAGGGGTGGGGCCTACGAGCAGTACTTC. Translation: CASRQTRGGAYEQYF. The chain carries TRBV6-5 and TRBJ2-7; D could derive from TRBD1 or TRBD2 (5 bases each). The CDR3 runs to 15 residues. Trimming took off 6 bases at V and 2 bases at J, with 17 bases between the two ends. The germline CDR1 and CDR2 sequences are MNHEY and SVGAGI.

The chain links TRBV29-1 to TRBJ1-2; D is possibly TRBD1 (5 bases). Trimming took 3 bases from V and 6 from J, leaving 14 bases between them. The CDR3 totals 13 residues. The germline V gene has CDR1 SQVTM and CDR2 ANQGSEA. CDR3 in amino acids: CSVENTGGNGYTF. The CDR3, as DNA: TGCAGCGTTGAGAACACGGGGGGAAATGGCTACACCTTC.

The V call is TRBV7-9, the J call TRBJ1-3; 8 positions match TRBD1. CDR1 SEHNR and CDR2 FQNEAQ come from the germline V gene (reference sequence). The CDR3 extends over 15 amino acids. After removal of 5 bases from V and 4 bases from J, the junction contained 7 bases not matched to a gene. CDR3 in amino acids: CASSGRTGSGNTIYF. The CDR3 bases are TGTGCCAGCAGCGGACGGACAGGGTCGGGAAACACCATATATTTT.

The CDR3 DNA sequence: TGTGCCAGCAGCTTGGCCGACAGGGAAGGCTATGGCTACACCTTC. This sequence encodes CASSLADREGYGYTF. V usage is TRBV5-4 and J usage is TRBJ1-2, with TRBD1 matching over 7 bases. This CDR3 spans 15 amino acids. The germline V gene has CDR1 SGHNT and CDR2 YYREEE (reference sequence). V was pared by 0 bases and J by 4 bases, with 6 bases of the junction left unmatched.

This chain uses TRBV6-5 with TRBJ2-7, with D unclear. CDR3 length: 13 amino acids. V dropped 5 bases and J dropped 0 bases, with 8 bases sitting between them. The germline CDR1 and CDR2 sequences are MNHEY and SVGAGI. CDR3 in DNA: TGTGCCAGCAGTCGGGTCAGCTCCTACGAGCAGTACTTC. Amino acids: CASSRVSSYEQYF.

The chain recombines TRBV11-2 with TRBJ2-2; TRBD2 aligns across 8 bases. This CDR3 is 15 amino acids long. Germline V gives CDR1 SGHAT, CDR2 FQNNGV. The V gene end was trimmed by 6 bases and the J gene end by 4 bases; junction bases not matched to a gene: 7. CDR3 DNA: TGTGCCAGCAGGTCACCCGGGAGGGGCACCGGGGAGCTGTTTTTT. Encoded protein: CASRSPGRGTGELFF.

The chain joins TRBV5-1 to TRBJ2-4; TRBD1 aligns across 7 bases. Per germline, CDR1 SGHRS and CDR2 YFSETQ. The CDR3 sequence is 17 residues long. The V segment lost 4 bases and the J segment 2 bases; nucleotides outside the gene matches: 12. CDR3: CASSEGQIMMSKNIQYF. CDR3 DNA sequence: TGCGCCAGCAGCGAGGGACAGATAATGATGTCCAAAAACATTCAGTACTTC.

The chain joins TRBV5-1 to TRBJ1-2; TRBD1 matches at 9 bases. The germline CDR1 and CDR2 sequences are SGHRS and YFSETQ. CDR3 length: 15 amino acids. V lost 1 base and J lost 5; bases outside the gene matches: 6. The CDR3 region is CASSLTGGEVYGYTF. The CDR3 coding sequence is TGCGCCAGCAGCTTGACAGGGGGCGAGGTTTATGGCTACACCTTC.

J is TRBJ2-2 and V is TRBV11-2; D possibly corresponds to TRBD2 (5 bases). The CDR3 totals 17 residues. Trimming took off 0 bases at V and 4 bases at J, with 15 bases between the two ends. CDR1 is SGHAT, CDR2 FQNNGV, per germline. The CDR3 here is CASSLDGWERSTGELFF. CDR3 coding DNA: TGTGCCAGCAGCTTAGATGGTTGGGAGCGAAGCACCGGGGAGCTGTTTTTT.

J is TRBJ2-1 and V is TRBV10-2, with TRBD2 matching 7 bases. J lost 7 bases, V lost 2 bases, and 8 bases had no gene match. This CDR3 is 15 amino acids long. CDR1 is WSHSY, CDR2 SAAADI, per germline. CDR3: CASSEPSPGGNEQFF. CDR3 DNA: TGCGCCAGCAGTGAGCCATCCCCGGGAGGTAATGAGCAGTTCTTC.

The count of this clone is one. The chain joins TRBV5-4 to TRBJ1-4; 9 bases fit TRBD1. J lost 8 bases, V lost 4 bases, and 6 bases had no gene match. This CDR3 has 14 residues. Germline loops: CDR1 SGHNT, CDR2 YYREEE (reference sequence). The CDR3 coding sequence is TGTGCCAGCAGCCGACCGGGGACAGGGGAAAAACTGTTTTTT. This encodes CASSRPGTGEKLFF. Using reference TRBV5-4 and TRBJ1-4 for the parts outside the CDR3, the full variable domain is ETGVTQSPTHLIKTRGQQVTLRCSSQSGHNTVSWYQQALGQGPQFIFQYYREEENGRGNFPPRFSGLQFPNYSSELNVNALELDDSALYLCASSRPGTGEKLFFGSGTQLSVL.

In this sample, this clone turned up many times. Other DNA variants within this sample encode the same CDR3. The chain uses TRBV28 and TRBJ2-5; the match to TRBD1 covers 7 bases. The CDR3 is 13 amino acids. The J segment lost 1 base and the V segment lost 6 bases, leaving 2 bases of the junction unmatched. CDR1 and CDR2 from the germline V gene are MDHEN and SYDVKM. For the CDR3, the DNA is TGTGCCAGCAGCTCAGGGGGCCAAGAGACCCAGTACTTC. This sequence encodes CASSSGGQETQYF.

The V call is TRBV28, the J call TRBJ2-7, with 7 positions matching TRBD2. There are 15 residues in the CDR3. V shed 2 bases and J 3 bases; nucleotides not matched to a gene: 7. Looked up from germline, CDR1 is MDHEN and CDR2 is SYDVKM. The DNA of the CDR3 is TGTGCCAGCAGTTTACAAACTAGCGTATACTACGAGCAGTACTTC. This translates into CASSLQTSVYYEQYF.